Listed below are T cell receptor beta chains from one sample, sequenced in a study of CD4+ T cells in melanoma. Data came from immunoSEQ multiplex PCR; TCRdb stores just in-frame clones and leaves some out. Counted here are 20,000 to 25,000 clones, 82% occurring once; the ten biggest clones make up 3.6%. The specimen sequenced was cells from a culture (not recorded whether cultured in vitro). The receptor source for this set is a human donor with melanoma. Both conserved end residues are part of each CDR3. A D gene is named only where the DNA matches it firmly. Clone sizes are given selectively: once, few, many, or a class where the clone is expanded.

j_call v_call clone_size d_call cdr3_nt cdr3_aa
TRBJ2-2 TRBV7-9 . TRBD1 TGTGCCAGCAGCTTAGAAAGCTATGGGGACAGGGAAGCCGGGGAGCTGTTTTTT CASSLESYGDREAGELFF
TRBJ2-7 TRBV6-5 . . TGTGCCAGCAGTTACAGGCCCAGCGGGTTCTCCTACGAGCAGTACTTC CASSYRPSGFSYEQYF
TRBJ1-3 TRBV6-1 . . TGTGCCAGCAGTGCTGAGAGGGGCGCGTCTGGAAACACCATATATTTT CASSAERGASGNTIYF
TRBJ1-5 TRBV18 . . TGTGCCAGCTCACCCGGGACGACCTGGCAGCCCCAGCATTTT CASSPGTTWQPQHF
TRBJ1-5 TRBV7-2 . . TGTGCCAGCAGTTTGCGACAGAATCAGCCCCAGCATTTT CASSLRQNQPQHF
TRBJ1-2 TRBV10-3 . TRBD1 TGTGCCATCGGACAGGGATATGGCTACACCTTC CAIGQGYGYTF
TRBJ2-3 TRBV10-2 . TRBD2 TGCGCCAGCTCCCCACTAGCGGGGGGCGCAGATACGCAGTATTTT CASSPLAGGADTQYF
TRBJ2-3 TRBV4-2 medium-sized TRBD2 TGTGCCAGCAGCCGATCCTCAGCGGGGGGCCTGTCGGATACGCAGTATTTT CASSRSSAGGLSDTQYF
TRBJ1-4 TRBV18 . . TGTGCCAGCTCACCTCAACGGGGGGGAACTAATGAAAAACTGTTTTTT CASSPQRGGTNEKLFF
TRBJ2-6 TRBV5-1 . . TGCGCCAGCACACAAACCCTTGCGGGATTGCCCTCTGGGGCCAACGTCCTGACTTTC CASTQTLAGLPSGANVLTF
TRBJ2-6 TRBV30 few TRBD1 TGTGCCTGTGGGGACAGGGGACACTCTGGGGCCAACGTCCTGACTTTC CACGDRGHSGANVLTF
TRBJ2-5 TRBV5-5 . TRBD2 TGTGCCAGCAGCTTCGGGAGGGAGACCCAGTACTTC CASSFGRETQYF
TRBJ2-4 TRBV13 . TRBD2 TGTGCCAGCAGCTTAAGGCGGGGGGCCCTAGCCAAAAACATTCAGTACTTC CASSLRRGALAKNIQYF
TRBJ1-1 TRBV6-6 . . TGTGCCAGCAGCGGAGGCGGCGCGGGGAACACTGAAGCTTTCTTT CASSGGGAGNTEAFF
TRBJ2-7 TRBV7-6 . . TGTGCCAGCAGCTTCTCAATCGGGACTCCAGCCCACGAGCAGTACTTC CASSFSIGTPAHEQYF
TRBJ2-7 TRBV5-1 . TRBD1 TGCGCCAGCAGCCCCGGAGACAGGGCTCGCTCCTACGAGCAGTACTTC CASSPGDRARSYEQYF
TRBJ2-7 TRBV19 . . TGTGCCAGTAGGAGGGGGGGGGACTACGAGCAGTACTTC CASRRGGDYEQYF
TRBJ1-3 TRBV10-1 . . TGCGCCAGCAGTGAGAACTGGGGAAACACCATATATTTT CASSENWGNTIYF
TRBJ2-7 TRBV7-2 . . TGTGCCAGCAGCCCCCGGACTGGGCTCTACGAGCAGTACTTC CASSPRTGLYEQYF
TRBJ1-4 TRBV5-1 . . TGCGCCAGCGCCCCGGTTAACACTAATGAAAAACTGTTTTTT CASAPVNTNEKLFF
TRBJ2-3 TRBV27 . TRBD2 TGTGCTAGCAGTAAAGCTCTAGCGGGGGTAGATACGCAGTATTTT CASSKALAGVDTQYF
TRBJ2-3 TRBV7-9 . . TGTGCCAGCAGCTTAGGTCCCTCAGATACGCAGTATTTT CASSLGPSDTQYF
TRBJ2-7 TRBV27 . . TGTGCCAGCAGTTTAAAGGGGCAGGCCCCCCACTCCTACGAGCAGTACTTC CASSLKGQAPHSYEQYF
TRBJ2-1 TRBV6-5 . TRBD2 TGTGCCAGCAGTTACCAGGGACTAGCGGGGAACAATGAGCAGTTCTTC CASSYQGLAGNNEQFF
TRBJ2-1 TRBV30 few . TGTGCCTGGAATAAAGGGTACAATGAGCAGTTCTTC CAWNKGYNEQFF
TRBJ1-5 TRBV30 . TRBD1 TGTGCCTGGAGTGCCCGGGACAGGGGCATTCAGCCCCAGCATTTT CAWSARDRGIQPQHF
TRBJ1-5 TRBV4-1 . TRBD1 TGCGCCAGCAGCCGATTCCCCCGGGACAGGTTCAATCAGCCCCAGCATTTT CASSRFPRDRFNQPQHF
TRBJ2-1 TRBV18 once . TGTGCCAGCTCACCACGGCCAGGTTTTAGTGGGTTGGAGCAGTTCTTC CASSPRPGFSGLEQFF
TRBJ2-3 TRBV11-2 few TRBD1 TGTGCCAGCAGCTCCTACAGGGGGCGTGGAGATACGCAGTATTTT CASSSYRGRGDTQYF
TRBJ1-5 TRBV2 . . TGTGCCAGCGGCAACGAGGGGCGCCGGGGTCAGCCCCAGCATTTT CASGNEGRRGQPQHF
TRBJ1-1 TRBV5-1 . . TGCGCCAGCAGCTCCACGGCAAAGAAGGACGGGAACACTGAAGCTTTCTTT CASSSTAKKDGNTEAFF
TRBJ1-4 TRBV21-1 . . TGTGCCAGCAGCAGCCTGGACGGTTGTAATGAAAAACTGTTTTTT CASSSLDGCNEKLFF
TRBJ2-1 TRBV6-1 once . TGTGCCAGCAGTGAACGGGAGCGCGATGAGCAGTTCTTC CASSERERDEQFF
TRBJ1-5 TRBV2 once TRBD1 TGTGCCAGCAGACCGGGACAGGGATCCCGTCAGCCCCAGCATTTT CASRPGQGSRQPQHF
TRBJ1-5 TRBV18 . . TGTGCCAGCTCATACGGAGCGGTTCCTGGATCAGGGCCCCAGCATTTT CASSYGAVPGSGPQHF
TRBJ2-2 TRBV6-5 . TRBD2 TGTGCCAGCAGTTCCGCGGGGGGGGTCACCGGGGAGCTGTTTTTT CASSSAGGVTGELFF